These 28 T cell receptor beta chains share one sample of origin, sequenced in a study of control samples from healthy donors and cancer patients (dated by TCRdb to about 2020). Library preparation was by the immunoSEQ multiplex PCR assay. This is the immuneACCESS table as TCRdb keeps it, with only in-frame sequences that have V and J called. A part of the clones is gone; compared with another copy, unresolved V genes explain less than half, and the rest is unexplained. For this sample the table gives about 54,000 clones, of which around 97% were detected only once. In total, the top ten clones hold 1.5% to 2% of the sample. The sequenced sample was blood. Receptors were obtained from a woman younger than 45 in good health.

The chain is built from TRBV5-4 and TRBJ1-3, with D maybe TRBD1 (5 bases). The germline V gene encodes CDR1 SGHNT and CDR2 YYREEE (reference sequence). Deletions cut 1 base from V and 0 bases from J, with 11 bases between. The CDR3 runs to 16 residues. The CDR3 bases are TGTGCCAGCAGCTTGTCAGGGACGGGCTCTGGAAACACCATATATTTT. Its protein is CASSLSGTGSGNTIYF.

This chain uses TRBV7-3 with TRBJ2-1; 8 nucleotides align to TRBD2. Looked up from germline, CDR1 is SGHTA and CDR2 is FQGTGA. The V and J ends lost 1 base and 7 bases, in that order; junction bases with no gene match: 9. The CDR3 is 16 amino acids. The CDR3 nucleotides read TGTGCCAGCAGCTTAAATGGCCGGAGCGGGAGAAATGAGCAGTTCTTC. Encoded protein: CASSLNGRSGRNEQFF.

The genes are TRBV15 and TRBJ2-5; 10 nucleotides agree with TRBD2. CDR1 is LNHNV, CDR2 YYDKDF, per germline (reference sequence). The CDR3 sequence is 18 residues long. J gave up 4 bases and V 5 bases, and 16 bases lay outside the gene matches. The CDR3 DNA follows: TGTGCCACCAGCGGCCGGCGGCTTTCTAGCGGGAGTATAGAGACCCAGTACTTC. Amino acid sequence: CATSGRRLSSGSIETQYF.

This chain's CDR3 is CASSQEPWRGSYNEQFF. DNA of the CDR3: TGTGCCAGCAGCCAAGAACCGTGGCGGGGCTCCTACAATGAGCAGTTCTTC. V gene TRBV3-1 (or the pseudogene TRBV3-2) combines with J gene TRBJ2-1; a weak D match, TRBD2 (6 bases). Between the trimmed V and J ends, which lost 0 bases and 0 bases, there was a span of 12 bases. This CDR3 comprises 17 residues. The germline gives CDR1 LGHDT, CDR2 YNNKEL (reference sequence).

V and J are TRBV28 and TRBJ2-5, with a weak D call TRBD1 (5 bases). There are 13 residues in the CDR3. Trimming cost V 4 bases and J 4 bases, with 10 bases left between them. Germline CDR1 MDHEN, CDR2 SYDVKM. The CDR3 reads CASSSSGIETQYF. The CDR3 bases are TGTGCCAGCAGTTCTTCAGGGATAGAGACCCAGTACTTC.

The V call is TRBV5-4, the J call TRBJ2-7; D possibly corresponds to TRBD1 (5 bases). V lost 0 bases and J 2 bases, leaving 12 bases between the germline ends. The CDR3 runs 15 residues. In germline, CDR1 is SGHNT, CDR2 YYREEE (reference sequence). Here the CDR3 reads CASSLGRGNAYEQYF. Here the CDR3 DNA reads TGTGCCAGCAGCTTGGGTAGGGGAAACGCCTACGAGCAGTACTTC.

The chain has TRBV6-2 or TRBV6-3 and TRBJ2-5; 7 bases are shared with TRBD2. The length of the CDR3 is 16 residues. Germline CDR1 is MNHEY and CDR2 is SVGEGT. After removal of 5 bases from V and 5 bases from J, the junction contained 14 bases not matched to a gene. In nucleotides, the CDR3 is TGTGCCAGCAGTCTTCAAATGGGGGAGGGCTTTGAGACCCAGTACTTC. Translated, it gives CASSLQMGEGFETQYF.

V is TRBV28 and J is TRBJ2-5; D gene uncertain. Trimming shortened V by 0 bases and J by 2 bases, and 7 bases separated the two germline ends. Per the germline V gene, CDR1 is MDHEN and CDR2 is SYDVKM. The CDR3 sequence is 14 residues long. CDR3: CASSLWDGQETQYF. The CDR3 DNA is TGTGCCAGCAGTTTATGGGACGGGCAAGAGACCCAGTACTTC.

The chain employs TRBV15 and TRBJ2-2; TRBD2 matches 8 bases. Losses at the gene ends were 2 bases for V and 6 bases for J; bases not matched to a gene: 11. Germline CDR1 and CDR2: LNHNV and YYDKDF (reference sequence). CDR3 size: 17 residues. The CDR3 is CATSRPPVGLVAGELFF. CDR3 coding DNA: TGTGCCACCAGCAGACCCCCAGTGGGACTAGTCGCCGGGGAGCTGTTTTTT.

The rearrangement uses TRBV28 and TRBJ1-4; 9 bases align to TRBD1. The CDR3 loop spans 15 amino acids. The trim removed 1 base at V and 6 bases at J, leaving 3 bases unmatched. Germline-derived CDR1 and CDR2 are MDHEN and SYDVKM. DNA of the CDR3: TGTGCCAGCAGTTTATTGGGGGACAGGGATGAAAAACTGTTTTTT. Translated, it gives CASSLLGDRDEKLFF.

This chain uses TRBV19 with TRBJ1-5; D call uncertain. Germline V gene data show CDR1 as LNHDA and CDR2 as SQIVND (reference sequence). The CDR3 is 12 amino acids. Trimming cost V 10 bases and J 4 bases, with 11 bases left between them. This CDR3 reads CATRLGNQPQHF. The CDR3 DNA reads as TGTGCCACCCGGTTGGGGAATCAGCCCCAGCATTTT.

The chain couples TRBV27 to TRBJ2-3; D gene ambiguous. Germline V CDR1 and CDR2: MNHEY, SMNVEV (reference sequence). This CDR3 region has 14 residues. V was trimmed by 4 bases and J by 4 bases, leaving 12 bases between them. CDR3 protein: CASSSAGPADTQYF. The CDR3 bases are TGTGCCAGCAGTTCGGCAGGCCCGGCAGATACGCAGTATTTT.

The chain links TRBV11-3 to TRBJ1-6, with no clear D. Germline V gives CDR1 SGHNT, CDR2 YENEEA. The CDR3 contains 11 residues. Trimming stripped 5 bases from V and 10 bases from J, with 6 bases between. The CDR3 DNA reads TGTGCCAGCAGCCAAGTATCACCCCTCCACTTT. As protein: CASSQVSPLHF. Full variable domain (remainder filled in from reference TRBV11-3 and TRBJ1-6): EAGVVQSPRYKIIEKKQPVAFWCNPISGHNTLYWYLQNLGQGPELLIRYENEEAVDDSQLPKDRFSAERLKGVDSTLKIQPAELGDSAVYLCASSQVSPLHFGNGTRLTVT.

The V gene is TRBV10-3, the J gene TRBJ2-1; a weak D match, TRBD2 (6 bases). Looked up from germline, CDR1 is ENHRY and CDR2 is SYGVKD. This CDR3 comprises 15 residues. V shed 1 base and J shed 5 bases, with 12 bases lying between them. As DNA, the CDR3 is TGTGCCATCAGTGAGTGGGGGGAGAGCGACAATGAGCAGTTCTTC. Its translation is CAISEWGESDNEQFF.

V gene TRBV7-2 combines with J gene TRBJ2-3; possibly TRBD2 for D (7 bases). V was cut by 5 bases and J by 9 bases, with 15 bases left in between. The CDR3 loop spans 13 amino acids. Germline CDR1 is SGHTA and CDR2 is FQGNSA. The CDR3 reads CASSGRGARTQYF. The CDR3, as DNA: TGTGCCAGCAGCGGCCGGGGGGCCCGCACGCAGTATTTT. Combining the CDR3 with reference TRBV7-2 and TRBJ2-3 gives the whole variable domain GAGVSQSPSNKVTEKGKDVELRCDPISGHTALYWYRQSLGQGLEFLIYFQGNSAPDKSGLPSDRFSAERTGGSVSTLTIQRTQQEDSAVYLCASSGRGARTQYFGPGTRLTVL.

The rearrangement joins TRBV2 to TRBJ2-1; tentatively, D is TRBD1 or TRBD2 (6 bases each). CDR1 is SNHLY, CDR2 FYNNEI, per germline. The CDR3 loop spans 13 amino acids. Trimming pared 6 bases from V and 4 bases from J, leaving 10 bases between. CDR3 amino acids: CASSGGSYNEQFF. CDR3 DNA: TGTGCCAGCAGCGGGGGCTCGTACAATGAGCAGTTCTTC.

This clone was counted once. The V call is TRBV5-4, the J call TRBJ2-7, with D perhaps matching TRBD2 (5 bases). Per the germline V gene, CDR1 is SGHNT and CDR2 is YYREEE (reference sequence). Between the trimmed V and J ends, which lost 0 bases and 7 bases, there was a span of 14 bases. The CDR3 is 14 residues long. The CDR3 spells CASSLGLESGEQYF. CDR3 bases: TGTGCCAGCAGCTTGGGGCTAGAATCGGGGGAGCAGTACTTC.

V is TRBV27 and J is TRBJ1-6; a weak D match, TRBD1 (6 bases). The V end was cut by 6 bases, the J end by 10 bases, with 16 bases between. Germline lookup yields CDR1 MNHEY and CDR2 SMNVEV (reference sequence). The CDR3 length is 14 residues. CDR3 residues: CASSQVGGGSPLHF. The CDR3 nucleotides read TGTGCCAGCAGCCAAGTGGGGGGCGGATCACCCCTCCACTTT.

In DNA form, the CDR3 reads TGTGCCAGCAGTTATTCCGTCATGGGTTTGGAGACCCAGTACTTC. Its translation: CASSYSVMGLETQYF. The gene calls are TRBV6-5 and TRBJ2-5, with unresolved D. The V end lost 3 bases, the J end lost 5 bases, and 16 bases lay between the germline ends. CDR1 is MNHEY, CDR2 SVGAGI, per germline. The CDR3 totals 15 residues.

This chain joins TRBV27 and TRBJ1-1; 12 bases are a match to TRBD1. This CDR3 has 14 amino acids. V dropped 0 bases and J dropped 10; count of bases not matched to a gene: 3. Germline V gene sequence: CDR1 MNHEY, CDR2 SMNVEV (reference sequence). The CDR3 loop reads CASSLSGQGAGAFF. DNA for the CDR3: TGTGCCAGCAGTTTATCGGGACAGGGGGCGGGAGCTTTCTTT.

This chain uses TRBV24-1 with TRBJ2-1, with D perhaps TRBD1 or TRBD2 (5 bases each). With 9 bases removed from V and 8 bases from J, the gap between germline ends came to 19 bases. Germline loops: CDR1 KGHDR, CDR2 SFDVKD. The CDR3 loop spans 14 amino acids. The CDR3 region has the DNA TGTGCCACCGCAGAGACGGGGCCATACGATGAGCAGTTCTTC. This codes for CATAETGPYDEQFF.

The V and J genes are TRBV27 and TRBJ2-6; tentatively, D is TRBD2 (5 bases). Germline-derived CDR1 and CDR2 are MNHEY and SMNVEV (reference sequence). V was pared by 2 bases and J by 1 base, with 6 bases between. The CDR3 sequence is 15 residues long. The CDR3 reads CASSLGRSGANVLTF. DNA for the CDR3: TGTGCCAGCAGTTTAGGGAGATCTGGGGCCAACGTCCTGACTTTC.

The chain combines TRBV19 with TRBJ2-3; unclear D gene. Trimming pared 3 bases from V and 5 bases from J, leaving 12 bases between. Per germline, CDR1 LNHDA and CDR2 SQIVND (reference sequence). There are 14 residues in the CDR3. The CDR3 DNA reads as TGTGCCAGTAGTATGGTACCTGCTGGAGATACGCAGTATTTT. This encodes CASSMVPAGDTQYF.

The chain joins TRBV4-1 to TRBJ2-1; D is undetermined. V lost 0 bases to trimming and J lost 2 bases, with 11 bases between them. Germline assignment: CDR1 MGHRA and CDR2 YSYEKL. The CDR3 contains 16 residues. Here the CDR3 DNA reads TGCGCCAGCAGCCAAGATCCAGGTCTCCCCTACAATGAGCAGTTCTTC. This encodes CASSQDPGLPYNEQFF.

The chain combines TRBV27 with TRBJ2-3, with D unclear. The CDR3 is 17 residues long. The V gene lost 2 bases and the J gene lost 3 bases, with 18 bases spanning the gap. Germline loops: CDR1 MNHEY, CDR2 SMNVEV (reference sequence). The CDR3 nucleotides are TGTGCCAGCAGTTTAGTTTATTCGACGGTAACAACAGATACGCAGTATTTT. It yields the protein CASSLVYSTVTTDTQYF.

This rearrangement joins TRBV2 to TRBJ2-1; D not resolved. Trimming took 2 bases from V and 7 from J, leaving 12 bases between them. The CDR3 sequence is 14 residues long. From germline, CDR1 is SNHLY and CDR2 FYNNEI. CDR3 sequence (DNA): TGTGCCAGCAGTGAAATTTTGAGTTCGAATGAGCAGTTCTTC. Translation gives CASSEILSSNEQFF. The variable domain in full, completed from reference TRBV2 and TRBJ2-1, reads EPEVTQTPSHQVTQMGQEVILRCVPISNHLYFYWYRQILGQKVEFLVSFYNNEISEKSEIFDDQFSVERPDGSNFTLKIRSTKLEDSAMYFCASSEILSSNEQFFGPGTRLTVL.

The chain combines TRBV7-9 with TRBJ2-3; 7 bases line up with TRBD2. The CDR3 covers 16 residues. Germline V CDR1 and CDR2: SEHNR, FQNEAQ (reference sequence). The V and J ends lost 5 bases and 2 bases, in that order; junction bases with no gene match: 10. The CDR3 spells CASSSSLREFTDTQYF. The CDR3 coding sequence is TGTGCCAGCAGCAGTAGCTTGCGGGAGTTCACAGATACGCAGTATTTT.

The chain uses TRBV27 and TRBJ2-7; TRBD1 agrees at 8 bases. From germline, CDR1 is MNHEY and CDR2 SMNVEV (reference sequence). This CDR3 has 17 amino acids. After removal of 3 bases from V and 1 base from J, the junction contained 11 bases not matched to a gene. Here the CDR3 DNA reads TGTGCCAGCAGTTTCTACTCCGGACAGGGAGTGTCCTACGAGCAGTACTTC. It yields the protein CASSFYSGQGVSYEQYF.